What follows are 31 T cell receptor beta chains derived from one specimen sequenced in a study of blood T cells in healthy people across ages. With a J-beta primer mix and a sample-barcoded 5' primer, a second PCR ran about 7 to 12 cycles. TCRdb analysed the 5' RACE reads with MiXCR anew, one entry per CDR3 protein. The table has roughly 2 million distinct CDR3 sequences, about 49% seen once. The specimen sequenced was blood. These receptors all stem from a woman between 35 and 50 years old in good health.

The CDR3 nucleotides are TGCAGTGGCCGTGAGCCTCTGGGGAAGGGGAAGGGTAGAGAGACCCAGTACTTC. Amino acid sequence: CSGREPLGKGKGRETQYF. The V call is TRBV20-1, the J call TRBJ2-5, with D possibly TRBD1 on 5 matching bases. The CDR3 runs 18 residues. V gave up 7 bases and J gave up 4 bases, with 31 bases separating them. The germline V gene has CDR1 DFQATT and CDR2 SNEGSKA (reference sequence).

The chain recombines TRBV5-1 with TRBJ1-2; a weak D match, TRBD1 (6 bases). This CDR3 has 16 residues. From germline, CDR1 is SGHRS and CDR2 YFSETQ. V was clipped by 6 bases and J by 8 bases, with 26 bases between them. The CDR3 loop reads CASTGITGREGRGYTF. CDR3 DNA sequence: TGCGCCAGCACCGGGATAACAGGGAGGGAGGGTCGCGGCTACACCTTC.

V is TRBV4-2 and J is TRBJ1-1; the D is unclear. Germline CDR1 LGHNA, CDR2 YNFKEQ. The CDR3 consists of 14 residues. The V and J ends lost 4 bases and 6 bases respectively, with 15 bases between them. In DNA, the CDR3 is TGTGCCAGCAGCCTCGGACTACCCCGGGCTGAAGCTTTCTTT. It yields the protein CASSLGLPRAEAFF.

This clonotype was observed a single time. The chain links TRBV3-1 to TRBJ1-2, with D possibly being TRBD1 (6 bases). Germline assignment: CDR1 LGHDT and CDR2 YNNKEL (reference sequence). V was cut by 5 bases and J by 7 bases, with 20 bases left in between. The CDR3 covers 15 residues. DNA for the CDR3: TGTGCCAGCAGCGAAAGGGGGGACCCTTGGAGTGGCTACACCTTC. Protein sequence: CASSERGDPWSGYTF.

The CDR3 here is CSASYPSTDTQYF. CDR3 coding DNA: TGCAGTGCTAGTTACCCTAGCACAGATACGCAGTATTTT. The chain joins TRBV20-1 to TRBJ2-3; D is uncertain. Looked up from germline, CDR1 is DFQATT and CDR2 is SNEGSKA (reference sequence). The CDR3 runs to 13 residues. V was pared by 3 bases and J by 0 bases, with 7 bases between.

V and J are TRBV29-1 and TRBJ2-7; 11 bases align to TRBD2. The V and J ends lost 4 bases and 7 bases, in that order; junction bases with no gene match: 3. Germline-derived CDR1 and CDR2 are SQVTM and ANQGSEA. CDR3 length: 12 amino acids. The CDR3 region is CSVASGGPEQYF. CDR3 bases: TGCAGCGTTGCTAGCGGGGGGCCTGAGCAGTACTTC.

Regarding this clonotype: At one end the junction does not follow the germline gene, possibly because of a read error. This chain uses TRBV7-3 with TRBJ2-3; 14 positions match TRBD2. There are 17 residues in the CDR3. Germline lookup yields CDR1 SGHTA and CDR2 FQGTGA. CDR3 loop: CASSPRTSGGRTDAQYF. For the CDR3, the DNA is TGTGCCAGCAGCCCTCGGACTAGCGGGGGGCGGACAGATGCGCAGTATTTT.

The CDR3: CASSLVGWGNEQFF. CDR3 nucleotides: TGTGCCAGCAGCTTAGTAGGGTGGGGCAATGAGCAGTTCTTC. The V gene is TRBV11-2, the J gene TRBJ2-1, with unresolved D. CDR1 is SGHAT, CDR2 FQNNGV, per germline. The CDR3 has 14 residues. Trimming left V 1 base short and J 6 bases short, with 10 bases between.

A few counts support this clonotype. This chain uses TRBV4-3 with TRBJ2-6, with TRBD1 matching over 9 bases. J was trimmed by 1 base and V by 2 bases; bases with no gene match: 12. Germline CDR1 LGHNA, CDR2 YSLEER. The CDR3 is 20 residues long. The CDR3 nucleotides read TGCGCCAGCAGCCAATATCTTACAGGGGGCTTTTCTTCTGGGGCCAACGTCCTGACTTTC. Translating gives CASSQYLTGGFSSGANVLTF.

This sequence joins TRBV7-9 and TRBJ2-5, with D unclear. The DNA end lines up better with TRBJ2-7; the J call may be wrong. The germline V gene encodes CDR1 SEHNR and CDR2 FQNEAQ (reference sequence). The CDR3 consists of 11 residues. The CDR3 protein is CASSPDTEQYF. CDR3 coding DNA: TGTGCCAGCAGCCCTGACACCGAGCAGTACTTC.

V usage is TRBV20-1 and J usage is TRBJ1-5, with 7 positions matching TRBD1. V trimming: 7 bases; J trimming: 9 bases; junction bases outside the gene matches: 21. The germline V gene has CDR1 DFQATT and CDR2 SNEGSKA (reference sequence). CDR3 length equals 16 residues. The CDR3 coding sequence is TGCAGTGTTTTAAATAGACAGGGTAAAGGCGGTCGGCCCCAGCATTTT. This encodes CSVLNRQGKGGRPQHF.

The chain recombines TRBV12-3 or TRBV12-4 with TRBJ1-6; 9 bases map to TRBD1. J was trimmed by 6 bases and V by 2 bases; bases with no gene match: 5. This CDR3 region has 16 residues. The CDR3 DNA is TGTGCCAGCAGTTTATTGGGACAGGGTTTTAATTCACCCCTCCACTTT. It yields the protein CASSLLGQGFNSPLHF.

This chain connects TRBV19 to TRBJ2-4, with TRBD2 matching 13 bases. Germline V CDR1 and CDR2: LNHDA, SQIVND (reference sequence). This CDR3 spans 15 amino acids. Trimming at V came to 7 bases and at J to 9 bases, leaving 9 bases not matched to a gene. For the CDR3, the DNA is TGTGCCAGTAAGACAGGGACTAGCGGGGCTGGCATTCAGTACTTC. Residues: CASKTGTSGAGIQYF.

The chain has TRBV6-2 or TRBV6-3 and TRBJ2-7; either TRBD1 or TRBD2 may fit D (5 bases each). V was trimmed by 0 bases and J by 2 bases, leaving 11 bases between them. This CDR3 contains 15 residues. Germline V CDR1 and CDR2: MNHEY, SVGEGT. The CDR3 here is CASSYSGRDPYEQYF. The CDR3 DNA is TGTGCCAGCAGTTACTCGGGTAGGGACCCCTACGAGCAGTACTTC.

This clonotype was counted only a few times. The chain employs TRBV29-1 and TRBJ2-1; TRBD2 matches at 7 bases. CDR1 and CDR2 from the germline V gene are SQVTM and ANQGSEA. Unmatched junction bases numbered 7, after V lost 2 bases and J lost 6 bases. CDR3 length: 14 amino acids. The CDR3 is CSVESPWGGNEQFF. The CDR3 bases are TGCAGCGTTGAATCGCCTTGGGGGGGCAATGAGCAGTTCTTC.

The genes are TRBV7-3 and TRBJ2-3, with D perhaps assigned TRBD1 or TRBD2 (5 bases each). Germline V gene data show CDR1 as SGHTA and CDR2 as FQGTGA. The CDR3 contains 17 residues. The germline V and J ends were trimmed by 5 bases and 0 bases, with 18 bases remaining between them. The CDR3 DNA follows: TGTGCCAGCAGCGATAGGGCTCGGGACGCGAGCACAGATACGCAGTATTTT. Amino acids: CASSDRARDASTDTQYF. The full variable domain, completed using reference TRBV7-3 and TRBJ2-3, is GAGVSQTPSNKVTEKGKYVELRCDPISGHTALYWYRQSLGQGPEFLIYFQGTGAADDSGLPNDRFFAVRPEGSVSTLKIQRTERGDSAVYLCASSDRARDASTDTQYFGPGTRLTVL.

CDR3 region: CASSPDMPRGGGYTF. The CDR3 nucleotides are TGTGCCAGCAGCCCGGACATGCCCCGAGGCGGTGGCTACACCTTC. The rearrangement links TRBV9 to TRBJ1-2; possibly TRBD1 for D (5 bases). In germline, CDR1 is SGDLS, CDR2 YYNGEE. V was trimmed by 4 bases and J by 7 bases, leaving 20 bases between them. The CDR3 contains 15 residues.

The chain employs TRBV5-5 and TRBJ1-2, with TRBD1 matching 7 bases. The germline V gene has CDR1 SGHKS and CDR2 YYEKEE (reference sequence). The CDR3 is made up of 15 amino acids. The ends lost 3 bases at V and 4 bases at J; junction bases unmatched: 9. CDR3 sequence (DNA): TGTGCCAGCAGCTCGGGACAGCGCGCGGCCTATGGCTACACCTTC. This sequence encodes CASSSGQRAAYGYTF.

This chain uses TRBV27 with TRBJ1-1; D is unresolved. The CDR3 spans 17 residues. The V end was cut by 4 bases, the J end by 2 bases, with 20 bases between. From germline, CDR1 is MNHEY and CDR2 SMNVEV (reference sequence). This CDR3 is CASSSILWALGNTEAFF. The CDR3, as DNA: TGTGCCAGCAGTTCCATATTGTGGGCGCTCGGTAACACTGAAGCTTTCTTT.

For the CDR3, the DNA is TGTGCCAGCAGTAGCCGCTGGGACGAAGCTTTCTTT. Translated: CASSSRWDEAFF. V and J are TRBV6-5 and TRBJ1-1; perhaps TRBD1 as D (5 bases). The CDR3 contains 12 residues. Trimming took 5 bases from V and 8 from J, leaving 12 bases between them. CDR1 and CDR2 from the germline V gene are MNHEY and SVGAGI.

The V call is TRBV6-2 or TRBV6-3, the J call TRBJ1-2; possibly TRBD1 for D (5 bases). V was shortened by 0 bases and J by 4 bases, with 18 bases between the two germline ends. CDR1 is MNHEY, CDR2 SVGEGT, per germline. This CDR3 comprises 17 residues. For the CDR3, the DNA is TGTGCCAGCAGTTACTCAGCGGTCGGGGGTGAAATCTATGGCTACACCTTC. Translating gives CASSYSAVGGEIYGYTF.

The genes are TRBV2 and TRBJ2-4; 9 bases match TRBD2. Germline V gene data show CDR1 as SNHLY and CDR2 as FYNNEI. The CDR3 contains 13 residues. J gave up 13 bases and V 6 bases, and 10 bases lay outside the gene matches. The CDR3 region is CASRGGTSLFQYF. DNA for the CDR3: TGTGCCAGCAGGGGGGGGACTAGCCTTTTCCAGTACTTC.

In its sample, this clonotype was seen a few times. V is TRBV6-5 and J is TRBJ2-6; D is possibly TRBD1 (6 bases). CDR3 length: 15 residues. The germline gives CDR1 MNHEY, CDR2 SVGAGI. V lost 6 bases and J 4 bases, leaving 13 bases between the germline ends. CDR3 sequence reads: CASRRQAAGANVLTF. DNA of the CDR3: TGTGCCAGCAGACGACAGGCGGCAGGGGCCAACGTCCTGACTTTC.

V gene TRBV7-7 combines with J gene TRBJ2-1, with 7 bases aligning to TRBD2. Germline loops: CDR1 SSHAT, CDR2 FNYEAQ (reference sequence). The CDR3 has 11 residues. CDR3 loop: CASGHIETQFF. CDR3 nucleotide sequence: TGTGCTAGCGGGCACATAGAGACCCAGTTCTTC.

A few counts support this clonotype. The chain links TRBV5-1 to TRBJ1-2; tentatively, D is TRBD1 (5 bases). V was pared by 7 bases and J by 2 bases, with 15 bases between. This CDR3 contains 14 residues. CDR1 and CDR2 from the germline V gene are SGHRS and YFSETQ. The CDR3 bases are TGCGCCAGCTCTCCGACAGCAGAGAACTATGGCTACACCTTC. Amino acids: CASSPTAENYGYTF.

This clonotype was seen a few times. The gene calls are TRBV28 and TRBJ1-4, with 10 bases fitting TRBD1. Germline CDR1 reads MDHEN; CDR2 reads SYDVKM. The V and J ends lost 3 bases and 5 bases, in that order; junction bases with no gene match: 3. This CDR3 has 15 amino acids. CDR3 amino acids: CASSLLTGGNEKLFF. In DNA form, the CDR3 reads TGTGCCAGCAGTTTGTTGACAGGGGGCAATGAAAAACTGTTTTTT.

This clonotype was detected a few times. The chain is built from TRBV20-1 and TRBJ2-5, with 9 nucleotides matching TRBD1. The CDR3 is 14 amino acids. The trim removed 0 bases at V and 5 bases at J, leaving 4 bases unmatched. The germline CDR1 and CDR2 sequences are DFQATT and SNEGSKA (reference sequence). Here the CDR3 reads CSARDKTGGETQYF. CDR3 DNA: TGCAGTGCTAGAGATAAGACAGGGGGGGAGACCCAGTACTTC.

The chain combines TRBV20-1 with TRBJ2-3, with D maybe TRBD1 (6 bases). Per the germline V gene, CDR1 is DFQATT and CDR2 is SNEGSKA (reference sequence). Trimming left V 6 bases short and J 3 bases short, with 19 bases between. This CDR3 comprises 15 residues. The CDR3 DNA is TGCAGTGCCCAAACCCCAGGGGTGGGAACAGATACGCAGTATTTT. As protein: CSAQTPGVGTDTQYF.

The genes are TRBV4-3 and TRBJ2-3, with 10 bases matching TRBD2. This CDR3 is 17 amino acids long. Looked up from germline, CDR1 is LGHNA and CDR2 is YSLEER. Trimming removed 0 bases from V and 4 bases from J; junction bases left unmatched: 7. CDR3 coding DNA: TGCGCCAGCAGCCAAGACGGCGGGGGACTAGCGCCAGATACGCAGTATTTT. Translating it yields CASSQDGGGLAPDTQYF.

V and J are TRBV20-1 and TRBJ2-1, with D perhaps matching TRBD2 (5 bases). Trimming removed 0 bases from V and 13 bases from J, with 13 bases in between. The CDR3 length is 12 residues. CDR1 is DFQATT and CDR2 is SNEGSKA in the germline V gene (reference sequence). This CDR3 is CSARDGRETQFF. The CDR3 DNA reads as TGCAGTGCTAGAGATGGTAGGGAGACCCAGTTCTTC.

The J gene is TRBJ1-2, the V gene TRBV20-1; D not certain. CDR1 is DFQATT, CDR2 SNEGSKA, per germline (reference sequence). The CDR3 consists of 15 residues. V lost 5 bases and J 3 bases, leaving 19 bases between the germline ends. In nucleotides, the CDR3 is TGCAGTGCTCATGAAGGCCCGGGGTTATACTATGGCTACACCTTC. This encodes CSAHEGPGLYYGYTF.